Below are 24 T cell receptor beta chains sequenced from a single sample in a study of T cells after yellow fever vaccination. TCRdb itself ran the 5' RACE reads through MiXCR, one entry per CDR3 protein. The table includes roughly 340,000 distinct CDR3 sequences, roughly 8.7% detected once. Here the sequenced sample was PBMCs, taken on the day of the first yellow fever vaccination. Receptors originate from a man aged 18 to 30 who received the YFV17D yellow fever vaccine.

The chain joins TRBV18 to TRBJ2-1, with D hard to call. The CDR3 loop spans 11 amino acids. The V gene lost 6 bases and the J gene lost 10 bases, with 10 bases spanning the gap. Germline V gene lookup returns CDR1 KGHSH and CDR2 LQKENI. CDR3 region: CASSLRAEQFF. CDR3 DNA sequence: TGTGCCAGCTCGCTCCGGGCCGAGCAGTTCTTC.

This rearrangement joins TRBV7-3 to TRBJ2-5, with TRBD2 matching over 11 bases. This CDR3 spans 15 amino acids. Germline V gives CDR1 SGHTA, CDR2 FQGTGA. Trimming took 5 bases from V and 2 from J; bases not matched to a gene: 4. For the CDR3, the DNA is TGTGCCAGCAGCCCGGGACTAGCGGCACAAGAGACCCAGTACTTC. Its protein product is CASSPGLAAQETQYF.

The chain couples TRBV6-1 to TRBJ2-7; TRBD1 matches 8 bases. The CDR3 sequence is 13 residues long. The V gene end was trimmed by 5 bases and the J gene end by 4 bases; junction bases not matched to a gene: 4. The germline CDR1 and CDR2 sequences are MNHNS and SASEGT. DNA of the CDR3: TGTGCCAGCAGTAAAGGACAGGGATACGAGCAGTACTTC. This sequence encodes CASSKGQGYEQYF.

This clonotype was found many times. The chain employs TRBV29-1 and TRBJ2-2; no firm D call. Trimming removed 1 base at V and 5 bases at J, with 5 bases between. CDR1 is SQVTM and CDR2 is ANQGSEA in the germline V gene. The CDR3 runs to 12 residues. The CDR3 bases are TGCAGCGTTGAAGCTGCGACCGGGGAGCTGTTTTTT. Translation gives CSVEAATGELFF.

The chain has TRBV20-1 and TRBJ2-2; 7 nucleotides agree with TRBD2. Germline CDR1 and CDR2: DFQATT and SNEGSKA (reference sequence). The CDR3 is 16 amino acids. Germline trimming cut 7 bases from V and 2 bases from J; bases unmatched to any gene: 13. CDR3: CSVRRGGPSNTGELFF. The CDR3 nucleotides are TGCAGTGTTCGCCGCGGGGGTCCCTCTAACACCGGGGAGCTGTTTTTT.

This chain connects TRBV5-4 to TRBJ2-3; possibly TRBD2 for D (6 bases). V dropped 4 bases and J dropped 3 bases, with 12 bases sitting between them. The germline gives CDR1 SGHNT, CDR2 YYREEE (reference sequence). The CDR3 is made up of 14 amino acids. CDR3 sequence (DNA): TGTGCCAGCAGCAACGGGGGTGCGACAGATACGCAGTATTTT. Amino acid sequence: CASSNGGATDTQYF.

The chain employs TRBV5-4 and TRBJ1-3, with D hard to call. This CDR3 is built from 12 residues. The V end lost 4 bases, the J end lost 2 bases, and 4 bases lay between the germline ends. Per germline, CDR1 SGHNT and CDR2 YYREEE (reference sequence). CDR3 amino acids: CASSEPGNTIYF. In DNA, the CDR3 is TGTGCCAGCAGCGAACCTGGAAACACCATATATTTT.

The chain employs TRBV11-3 and TRBJ2-1; 9 bases are a match to TRBD1. V shed 6 bases, J shed 0 bases, and the junction held 15 bases outside the gene matches. The germline CDR1 and CDR2 sequences are SGHNT and YENEEA. CDR3 length: 19 amino acids. CDR3 sequence reads: CASRSPGQGRKSSYNEQFF. CDR3 coding DNA: TGTGCCAGCAGGTCGCCGGGACAGGGACGCAAAAGCTCCTACAATGAGCAGTTCTTC.

The chain combines TRBV10-2 with TRBJ1-1; TRBD1 matches at 7 bases. Unmatched junction bases numbered 2, after V lost 4 bases and J lost 0 bases. CDR1 and CDR2 (germline): WSHSY, SAAADI. The CDR3 runs 14 residues. As DNA, the CDR3 is TGCGCCAGCAGTGCGGGACAGCTGAACACTGAAGCTTTCTTT. Translating gives CASSAGQLNTEAFF.

V gene TRBV4-3 combines with J gene TRBJ2-5; D tentatively fits TRBD1 or TRBD2 (7 bases each). Germline assignment: CDR1 LGHNA and CDR2 YSLEER. V was pared by 3 bases and J by 2 bases, with 22 bases between. The CDR3 has 18 residues. DNA for the CDR3: TGCGCCAGCAGCCAGGAAACCTTGACAGGGAGGGAGCAAGAGACCCAGTACTTC. As protein: CASSQETLTGREQETQYF.

This clonotype was detected many times. V and J are TRBV27 and TRBJ2-3, with 8 bases matching TRBD2. With V trimmed by 6 bases and J by 4 bases, 9 bases remained unmatched. The CDR3 extends over 15 amino acids. The germline CDR1 and CDR2 sequences are MNHEY and SMNVEV (reference sequence). This CDR3 is CASRSGGAGPDTQYF. As DNA, the CDR3 is TGTGCCAGCAGGTCCGGGGGGGCGGGCCCAGATACGCAGTATTTT.

This clonotype was seen only a few times. The chain joins TRBV19 to TRBJ2-2; 11 bases line up with TRBD1. From germline, CDR1 is LNHDA and CDR2 SQIVND (reference sequence). The CDR3 covers 15 residues. J lost 5 bases, V lost 5 bases, and 4 bases had no gene match. DNA of the CDR3: TGTGCCAGTAGTCTCCGGGACAGGGGGACCGGGGAGCTGTTTTTT. Encoded protein: CASSLRDRGTGELFF.

The rearrangement uses TRBV7-9 and TRBJ2-5; no clear D gene. Germline assignment: CDR1 SEHNR and CDR2 FQNEAQ (reference sequence). CDR3 size: 13 residues. V was pared by 5 bases and J by 7 bases, with 14 bases between. The CDR3 coding sequence is TGTGCCAGCAGCCGACTGGGAATGGGGACCCAGTACTTC. It encodes CASSRLGMGTQYF.

V is TRBV5-1 and J is TRBJ2-7; TRBD1 aligns across 10 bases. The CDR3 loop spans 13 amino acids. Germline assignment: CDR1 SGHRS and CDR2 YFSETQ. The ends lost 3 bases at V and 5 bases at J; junction bases unmatched: 2. CDR3: CASSWTGGNEQYF. CDR3 nucleotide sequence: TGCGCCAGCAGCTGGACAGGGGGGAACGAGCAGTACTTC.

This clonotype was observed a few times. V usage is TRBV6-2 or TRBV6-3 and J usage is TRBJ1-5; 7 bases are a match to TRBD1. CDR1 and CDR2 from the germline V gene are MNHEY and SVGEGT. CDR3 length: 15 amino acids. The V segment lost 2 bases and the J segment 6 bases; nucleotides outside the gene matches: 7. The CDR3: CASSYPHRGGQPQHF. The CDR3 nucleotides read TGTGCCAGCAGTTACCCGCACAGGGGAGGTCAGCCCCAGCATTTT.

At least ten counts were recorded for this clonotype. The genes are TRBV7-9 and TRBJ1-2, with 9 bases aligning to TRBD1. Per the germline V gene, CDR1 is SEHNR and CDR2 is FQNEAQ (reference sequence). Losses at the gene ends were 10 bases for V and 4 bases for J; bases not matched to a gene: 4. The CDR3 runs to 12 residues. The CDR3: CATRQGVYGYTF. For the CDR3, the DNA is TGTGCCACAAGACAGGGGGTCTATGGCTACACCTTC.

The chain recombines TRBV9 with TRBJ2-3; D is possibly TRBD2 (6 bases). The germline V and J ends were trimmed by 3 bases and 2 bases, with 13 bases remaining between them. Germline V lookup: CDR1 SGDLS, CDR2 YYNGEE. The CDR3 length is 15 residues. The chain's CDR3 is CASSGSGSNTDTQYF. CDR3 sequence (DNA): TGTGCCAGCAGCGGGAGCGGGTCGAACACAGATACGCAGTATTTT.

There are a few counts of this clonotype. This chain connects TRBV4-1 to TRBJ1-2, with 10 bases identical to TRBD1. Germline V lookup: CDR1 MGHRA, CDR2 YSYEKL. There are 16 residues in the CDR3. Unmatched junction bases numbered 6, after V lost 0 bases and J lost 5 bases. CDR3 sequence: CASSQEGWDRGYGYTF. CDR3 nucleotide sequence: TGCGCCAGCAGCCAAGAAGGCTGGGACAGGGGTTATGGCTACACCTTC.

The chain couples TRBV6-1 to TRBJ2-1, with TRBD1 matching over 8 bases. Germline V gene lookup returns CDR1 MNHNS and CDR2 SASEGT. J lost 5 bases, V lost 4 bases, and 7 bases had no gene match. CDR3 length: 15 amino acids. Here the CDR3 DNA reads TGTGCCAGCAGTGGGGACAGGACGGTAAACAATGAGCAGTTCTTC. This codes for CASSGDRTVNNEQFF.

This clonotype was seen many times. J is TRBJ2-5 and V is TRBV7-9, with 9 nucleotides matching TRBD1. The V and J ends lost 5 bases and 2 bases, in that order; junction bases with no gene match: 6. CDR1 SEHNR and CDR2 FQNEAQ come from the germline V gene (reference sequence). CDR3 size: 15 residues. As DNA, the CDR3 is TGTGCCAGCAGCCACGACAGGGGGAAACAAGAGACCCAGTACTTC. Residues: CASSHDRGKQETQYF.

In its sample, this clonotype was seen a few times. The chain joins TRBV19 to TRBJ2-1; unclear D gene. CDR1 LNHDA and CDR2 SQIVND come from the germline V gene (reference sequence). Trimming took 5 bases from V and 7 from J, leaving 21 bases between them. The CDR3 is 16 residues long. DNA for the CDR3: TGTGCCAGTAGTGTGTACGGTTTAGGGCTGAATAATGAGCAGTTCTTC. Protein sequence: CASSVYGLGLNNEQFF.

This clonotype was observed a handful of times. The V gene is TRBV28, the J gene TRBJ1-5; possibly TRBD1 for D (6 bases). The V gene's germline CDR1 is MDHEN and CDR2 SYDVKM. CDR3 length: 14 residues. Trimming pared 5 bases from V and 7 bases from J, leaving 15 bases between. Here the CDR3 reads CASSPTGLGQPQHF. Written as DNA, the CDR3 is TGTGCCAGCAGTCCAACAGGGCTGGGACAGCCCCAGCATTTT.

This clonotype was counted ten times or more. The rearrangement links TRBV12-3 or TRBV12-4 to TRBJ2-1; 8 nucleotides agree with TRBD2. This CDR3 has 14 amino acids. V lost 5 bases, J lost 3 bases, and 3 bases stayed unmatched. CDR3 sequence reads: CASSPRGDYNEQFF. DNA of the CDR3: TGTGCCAGCAGTCCGCGGGGGGACTACAATGAGCAGTTCTTC.

V usage is TRBV7-9 and J usage is TRBJ1-1; D is perhaps TRBD1 (5 bases). Trimming left V 4 bases short and J 3 bases short, with 12 bases between. Germline CDR1 reads SEHNR; CDR2 reads FQNEAQ (reference sequence). The CDR3 consists of 14 residues. The CDR3 here is CASSSNGGDTEAFF. The CDR3 region has the DNA TGTGCCAGCAGCTCGAACGGGGGAGACACTGAAGCTTTCTTT.